The clone carrying this T cell receptor beta chain was recorded only once. V lost 0 bases to trimming and J lost 1 base, with 10 bases between them. The CDR3 runs to 15 residues. Germline CDR1 reads LGHNT; CDR2 reads FRNRAP. This record comes from a study of cytomegalovirus exposure and HLA in healthy donors. With 60 Vbeta and 13 Jbeta primers, the PCR was carried out. The assay was immunoSEQ multiplex PCR, and TCRdb's table has in-frame clones only and misses some. The sample lists roughly 100,000 clones, about 77% occurring once. The TCR was taken from a woman aged 18-29 years in good health and CMV-seropositive. The rearrangement links TRBV12-5 to TRBJ2-7; D uncertain. Sequencing input: PBMCs. The CDR3 loop reads CASGLVRQESYEQYF. CDR3 in DNA: TGTGCTAGTGGTTTGGTACGTCAGGAATCCTACGAGCAGTACTTC.